This T cell receptor (beta chain) originates from a study of technical replicates of blood from a handful of donors. Repertoires were generated with immunoSEQ multiplex PCR, while TCRdb's copy carries only in-frame clones and drops some. The sample yields about 83,000 clones, 96% seen once. There are 15 residues in the CDR3. V lost 1 base to trimming and J lost 6 bases, with 15 bases between them. From germline, CDR1 is SGHNT and CDR2 YENEEA. The specimen sequenced was T cells isolated from PBMCs. V usage is TRBV11-3 and J usage is TRBJ1-1; D may be TRBD1 (6 bases). The sequence was collected from a human donor in good health. DNA of the CDR3: TGTGCCAGCAGCTTAGCACCAGGGGATTGGCCTGAAGCTTTCTTT. The encoded protein is CASSLAPGDWPEAFF. Complete variable domain (other parts from reference TRBV11-3 and TRBJ1-1): EAGVVQSPRYKIIEKKQPVAFWCNPISGHNTLYWYLQNLGQGPELLIRYENEEAVDDSQLPKDRFSAERLKGVDSTLKIQPAELGDSAVYLCASSLAPGDWPEAFFGQGTRLTVV.